The present T cell receptor (beta chain) was sequenced within a study of blood T cell repertoires in COVID-19. For the study at large: Material from acute and convalescent COVID-19 was sourced from the United States, Italy and Spain.

This clone was recorded once. The CDR3 totals 14 residues. Between the trimmed V and J ends, which lost 0 bases and 5 bases, there was a span of 8 bases. CDR1 and CDR2 (germline): LGHDT, YNNKEL (reference sequence). Per the study methods: Estimation of nucleated cell counts relied on the amplification of reference gene primers. Here immunoSEQ multiplex PCR was the method, and the copy in TCRdb shows in-frame clones only, minus some. That table is the source of V, J and clone size, and D and trimming were worked out from the DNA. The repertoire holds approximately 80,000 clones, 81% seen once, with 44% in the top ten.

The chain has TRBV3-1 (or the pseudogene TRBV3-2) and TRBJ2-1, with no clear D. The TCR originated in an elderly man with acute or convalescent COVID-19. The source material was peripheral blood. The CDR3 DNA is TGTGCCAGCAGCCAAGAGGCCCACCACAATGAGCAGTTCTTC. Its protein is CASSQEAHHNEQFF.